The 12 T cell receptor beta chains given below trace back to one sample, sequenced in a study of Ad26.COV2.S vaccination and SARS-CoV-2 variants. TCRdb's table, derived via immunoSEQ multiplex PCR, lists solely in-frame clones and lacks some. Of roughly 460,000 clones in the sample, roughly nine tenths are singletons; the top ten hold around 1.6%. The treatment denotes: roughly 19 received Ad26.COV2.S at low or high dose, single or two shots; about 5 received placebo; per-sample allocation not given. Following the first vaccine or placebo injection, samples were taken on day 63. This specimen was peripheral blood, taken in a trial of Ad26.COV2.S vaccine versus placebo. The receptors come from a person between 18 and 65 years old who received the Ad26.COV2.S COVID-19 vaccine or a placebo.

CDR3 sequence (DNA): TGTGCCAGCAGTGAAGCCACAGGCAATGAGCAGTTCTTC. Translated, it gives CASSEATGNEQFF. V usage is TRBV2 and J usage is TRBJ2-1; tentatively, D is TRBD1 (5 bases). Germline V gene lookup returns CDR1 SNHLY and CDR2 FYNNEI. V lost 0 bases to trimming and J lost 6 bases, with 6 bases between them. This CDR3 spans 13 amino acids. Full variable domain (remainder filled in from reference TRBV2 and TRBJ2-1): EPEVTQTPSHQVTQMGQEVILRCVPISNHLYFYWYRQILGQKVEFLVSFYNNEISEKSEIFDDQFSVERPDGSNFTLKIRSTKLEDSAMYFCASSEATGNEQFFGPGTRLTVL.

The J gene is TRBJ2-7, the V gene TRBV6-6; D possibly corresponds to TRBD2 (5 bases). From germline, CDR1 is MNHNY and CDR2 SVGAGI (reference sequence). This CDR3 has 15 amino acids. V was pared by 5 bases and J by 0 bases, with 14 bases between. This CDR3 is CASSRRGQPSYEQYF. The DNA for the CDR3 is TGTGCCAGCAGTCGACGGGGTCAGCCCTCCTACGAGCAGTACTTC.

The rearrangement links TRBV20-1 to TRBJ2-1; possibly TRBD2 for D (6 bases). The CDR3 has 11 amino acids. CDR1 is DFQATT and CDR2 is SNEGSKA in the germline V gene (reference sequence). Trimming cost V 4 bases and J 6 bases, with 7 bases left between them. The CDR3 DNA follows: TGCAGTGCTACGACTAGCAATGAGCAGTTCTTC. Translation: CSATTSNEQFF.

CDR3 amino acids: CASSEYPSGANVLTF. The CDR3 coding sequence is TGTGCCAGCAGTGAATACCCCTCTGGGGCCAACGTCCTGACTTTC. This rearrangement joins TRBV2 to TRBJ2-6; D is unclear. Trimming took 2 bases from V and 0 from J, leaving 5 bases between them. The germline gives CDR1 SNHLY, CDR2 FYNNEI. This CDR3 comprises 15 residues.

The chain uses TRBV27 and TRBJ2-6; D is possibly TRBD1 or TRBD2 (6 bases each). V lost 6 bases to trimming and J lost 2 bases, with 14 bases between them. The CDR3 totals 16 residues. Germline loops: CDR1 MNHEY, CDR2 SMNVEV (reference sequence). CDR3 DNA sequence: TGTGCCAGCAGGGGTTGGGGGGCTGCTGGGGCCAACGTCCTGACTTTC. Translated: CASRGWGAAGANVLTF.

The CDR3 DNA sequence: TGTGCCAGCAGTTTTCGGGGGGTCCCTGAAGCTTTCTTT. This codes for CASSFRGVPEAFF. This chain connects TRBV28 to TRBJ1-1; perhaps TRBD1 as D (5 bases). CDR1 MDHEN and CDR2 SYDVKM come from the germline V gene. Trimming pared 3 bases from V and 6 bases from J, leaving 11 bases between. This CDR3 has 13 residues.

This chain connects TRBV18 to TRBJ2-4; D gene ambiguous. Trimming removed 3 bases at V and 1 base at J, with 1 base between. The CDR3 covers 12 residues. The germline gives CDR1 KGHSH, CDR2 LQKENI. CDR3 coding DNA: TGTGCCAGCTCACCTGCCAAAAACATTCAGTACTTC. Encoded protein: CASSPAKNIQYF. Using reference TRBV18 and TRBJ2-4 for the parts outside the CDR3, the full variable domain is NAGVMQNPRHLVRRRGQEARLRCSPMKGHSHVYWYRQLPEEGLKFMVYLQKENIIDESGMPKERFSAEFPKEGPSILRIQQVVRGDSAAYFCASSPAKNIQYFGAGTRLSVL.

The chain has TRBV7-2 and TRBJ1-1; 10 nucleotides align to TRBD1. The V gene's germline CDR1 is SGHTA and CDR2 FQGNSA. The CDR3 is made up of 14 amino acids. The V gene end was trimmed by 5 bases and the J gene end by 4 bases; junction bases not matched to a gene: 4. The CDR3 DNA reads as TGTGCCAGCAGCCTCAGGACAGGGGGCACTGAAGCTTTCTTT. Translated, it gives CASSLRTGGTEAFF.

The rearrangement links TRBV7-2 to TRBJ2-6, with D uncertain. Per the germline V gene, CDR1 is SGHTA and CDR2 is FQGNSA. V lost 5 bases to trimming and J lost 4 bases, with 15 bases between them. The CDR3 is 16 amino acids. The CDR3 is CASSPSASRGANVLTF. CDR3 nucleotides: TGTGCCAGCAGCCCCTCGGCCTCGAGAGGGGCCAACGTCCTGACTTTC.

The rearrangement uses TRBV24-1 and TRBJ2-5; the D gene is possibly TRBD2 (6 bases). This CDR3 is 17 amino acids long. Looked up from germline, CDR1 is KGHDR and CDR2 is SFDVKD. V was pared by 5 bases and J by 5 bases, with 23 bases between. Here the CDR3 reads CATSVSRRDLFPETQYF. CDR3 nucleotide sequence: TGTGCCACCAGTGTTTCGCGACGGGACTTGTTCCCCGAGACCCAGTACTTC.

This clone occurred once. The chain links TRBV6-6 to TRBJ2-3; 9 bases match TRBD2. The CDR3 sequence is 14 residues long. Germline V CDR1 and CDR2: MNHNY, SVGAGI (reference sequence). With V trimmed by 5 bases and J by 4 bases, 4 bases remained unmatched. DNA of the CDR3: TGTGCCAGCAGTCGTAGCGGGGGCGCAGATACGCAGTATTTT. This gives the protein CASSRSGGADTQYF.

This clone was counted a single time. The V call is TRBV19, the J call TRBJ2-4; 7 bases are shared with TRBD1. Trimming cost V 4 bases and J 0 bases; bases outside gene matches: 6. This CDR3 spans 16 amino acids. CDR1 is LNHDA and CDR2 is SQIVND in the germline V gene (reference sequence). CDR3 nucleotide sequence: TGTGCCAGTAGTACCCCGGGACAGCTAGCCAAAAACATTCAGTACTTC. Residues: CASSTPGQLAKNIQYF.